This TCR beta chain was captured in a study of shared clonotypes between healthy human individuals. As for the study in general: The plates for each donor numbered three CD4 naive, three CD4 memory, two CD8 naive and one CD8 memory.

Positively selected for CCR7, the CD45RO-negative cells used as naive CD8 cells excluded terminally differentiated effector memory CD45RA+ cells. Profiled with immunoSEQ multiplex PCR; TCRdb holds only in-frame clones, not every one. This sample yields about 800,000 clones, of which 90% to 97% are seen a single time; about 0.22% belongs to the top ten. V trimming: 3 bases; J trimming: 6 bases; junction bases outside the gene matches: 3. The CDR3 extends over 14 amino acids. The germline V gene encodes CDR1 SGHVS and CDR2 FQNEAQ. This clonotype was sampled from a man between 25 and 39 years old in good health. The chain carries TRBV7-8 and TRBJ1-5; TRBD1 agrees at 9 bases. What was sequenced was naive CD8+ T cells sorted from blood. CDR3 in DNA: TGTGCCAGCAGCTTTGGGACAGGGCCTCAGCCCCAGCATTTT. It is translated as CASSFGTGPQPQHF.